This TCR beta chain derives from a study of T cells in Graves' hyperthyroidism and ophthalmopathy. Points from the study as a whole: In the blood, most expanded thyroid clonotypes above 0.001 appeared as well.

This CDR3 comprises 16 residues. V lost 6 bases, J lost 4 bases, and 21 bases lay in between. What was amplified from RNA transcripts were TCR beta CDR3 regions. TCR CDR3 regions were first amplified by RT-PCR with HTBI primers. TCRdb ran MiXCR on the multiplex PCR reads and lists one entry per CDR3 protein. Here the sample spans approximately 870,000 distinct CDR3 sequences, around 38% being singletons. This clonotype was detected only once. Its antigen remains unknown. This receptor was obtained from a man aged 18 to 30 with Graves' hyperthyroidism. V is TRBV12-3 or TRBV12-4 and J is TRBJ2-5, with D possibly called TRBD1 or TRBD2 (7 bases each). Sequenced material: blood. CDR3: CASRRLAGGGGETQYF. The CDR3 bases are TGTGCCAGCAGGCGACTAGCAGGAGGGGGCGGAGAGACCCAGTACTTC.